Listed below are T cell receptor beta chains from one sample, sequenced in a study of T cell responses to AZD1222 COVID-19 vaccine. The protocol was immunoSEQ multiplex PCR, while the TCRdb copy is restricted to in-frame clones and leaves out a portion. Of about 120,000 clones in the sample, 85% to 95% were seen once. The starting material was peripheral blood, obtained on day 0 of AZD1222 vaccination. The receptors derive from an adult in good health. Each CDR3 is given with its conserved first and last residue. D genes are given only for firm matches. Clone size is given for some rows only: seen once, a few or many times, or a class if the clone is expanded.

>NA|TRBV6-5|TRBJ1-1|NA
TGTGCCAGCATCCAGGGCGGGACTGAAGCTTTCTTT
CASIQGGTEAFF
>once|TRBV19|TRBJ1-2|NA
TGTGCCAGTAGCTCACACGGGGAAGTAAGGGGCTACACCTTC
CASSSHGEVRGYTF
>NA|TRBV7-9|TRBJ1-1|NA
TGTGCCAGCAGACGAGCCGGGACGAGGGACACTGAAGCTTTCTTT
CASRRAGTRDTEAFF
>NA|TRBV29-1|TRBJ1-1|NA
TGCAGCGTTGCCGGCACCGCAGTGGAAGCTTTCTTT
CSVAGTAVEAFF
>NA|TRBV27|TRBJ2-2|TRBD2
TGTGCCAGCCCTTGGCAGGAGCGGGAGGGAATGAACACCGGGGAGCTGTTTTTT
CASPWQEREGMNTGELFF
>NA|TRBV11-2|TRBJ1-2|NA
TGTGCCAGCAGCTTAGGGGGAAAATCCACCTTC
CASSLGGKSTF
>NA|TRBV5-1|TRBJ2-2|TRBD2
TGCGCCAGCAGCTCGGCGGGCCTAGCGGGGGCGAACACCGGGGAGCTGTTTTTT
CASSSAGLAGANTGELFF
>NA|TRBV18|TRBJ2-1|NA
TGTGCCAGCTCACCGTGGAGGATGGTGGGCACGGCGGGGAGTTACAATGAGCAGTTCTTC
CASSPWRMVGTAGSYNEQFF
>NA|TRBV7-9|TRBJ2-5|TRBD1
TGTGCCAGCAGCCCCGGACAGGGTTTAGTCGAGACCCAGTACTTC
CASSPGQGLVETQYF
>NA|TRBV4-3|TRBJ1-6|NA
TGCGCCAGCGGAGGGCGCTGGGATAATTCACCCCTCCACTTT
CASGGRWDNSPLHF
>NA|TRBV30|TRBJ2-1|NA
TGTGCCTGGGCTGTAGGGGTCAATGAGCAGTTCTTC
CAWAVGVNEQFF
>NA|TRBV5-4|TRBJ1-2|TRBD1
TGTGCCAGCAGCTTACAGGGGGCCGTTGGCTACACCTTC
CASSLQGAVGYTF
>NA|TRBV19|TRBJ1-5|TRBD1
TGTGCCAGTAGTAAGGGACAGGGAAGAAGAGGCAATCAGCCCCAGCATTTT
CASSKGQGRRGNQPQHF
>NA|TRBV30|TRBJ1-1|NA
TGTGCCTGGAGTCAGGCAGGGGCAGGCATGAACACTGAAGCTTTCTTT
CAWSQAGAGMNTEAFF
>once|TRBV2|TRBJ1-1|NA
TGTGCCAGCAGTGAACAAGGGAACACTGAAGCTTTCTTT
CASSEQGNTEAFF
>NA|TRBV3-1/TRBV3-2|TRBJ1-2|NA
TGTGCCAGCAGCCAAGATCTGAACATTAACTATGGCTACACCTTC
CASSQDLNINYGYTF
>NA|TRBV11-2|TRBJ1-6|NA
TGTGCCAGCAGCTTAGCTAATAATTCACCCCTCCACTTT
CASSLANNSPLHF
>once|TRBV19|TRBJ1-2|TRBD1
TGTGCCAGTAGTGGGCGACAGGGGGCGCGAGGAGGCTACACCTTC
CASSGRQGARGGYTF
>NA|TRBV7-9|TRBJ2-1|NA
TGTGCCAGCAGTAGAACAAGAGAGCAGTTCTTC
CASSRTREQFF
>few|TRBV25-1|TRBJ1-2|TRBD1
TGTGCCAGCAGTGAGTTCGGCAGGGGGCCTCCCCATGGCTACACCTTC
CASSEFGRGPPHGYTF
>NA|TRBV29-1|TRBJ2-2|NA
TGCAGCGTTGGAGGCAGTGCTGTTGGGGAGCTGTTTTTT
CSVGGSAVGELFF
>NA|TRBV7-8|TRBJ1-1|NA
TGTGCCAGCAGCCTGTATAAGAACACTGAAGCTTTCTTT
CASSLYKNTEAFF
>NA|TRBV18|TRBJ1-1|NA
TGTGCCAGCTCACCATTGACGAGGAACACTGAAGCTTTCTTT
CASSPLTRNTEAFF
>NA|TRBV7-2|TRBJ2-1|NA
TGTGCCAGCATCGAATATCCATCCTACAATGAGCAGTTCTTC
CASIEYPSYNEQFF
>NA|TRBV29-1|TRBJ2-1|NA
TGCAGCGTTGGGGGGTATGAGCAGTTCTTC
CSVGGYEQFF
>NA|TRBV2|TRBJ1-2|TRBD1
TGTGCCAGCAGTGATTCCAGGGGGCAAGGGTATGGCTACACCTTC
CASSDSRGQGYGYTF
>NA|TRBV5-1|TRBJ2-5|NA
TGCGCCAGCACCTCCCAGCAAGAGACCCAGTACTTC
CASTSQQETQYF
>NA|TRBV19|TRBJ1-2|TRBD1
TGTGCCAGTAGCCCTGACAGGGAGGGCTATGGCTACACCTTC
CASSPDREGYGYTF
>NA|TRBV11-2|TRBJ1-4|TRBD1
TGTGCCAGCAGCAGTCCGGGACAGTGGTCGGAAAAACTGTTTTTT
CASSSPGQWSEKLFF
>NA|TRBV9|TRBJ2-3|TRBD2
TGTGCCAGCAGCGCCCGCGCGGGGGGGAAAGATACGCAGTATTTT
CASSARAGGKDTQYF
>NA|TRBV19|TRBJ1-2|NA
TGTGCCAGTAGTTCCGGGCAGTACGGCTACACCTTC
CASSSGQYGYTF
>NA|TRBV7-3|TRBJ2-5|TRBD1
TGTGCCAGCAGCTTGGCCGGGACAGGGATCCAAGAGACCCAGTACTTC
CASSLAGTGIQETQYF
>NA|TRBV5-5|TRBJ1-3|NA
TGTGCCAGCAAAAGGGGCCCCGCTGGAAACACCATATATTTT
CASKRGPAGNTIYF
>NA|TRBV29-1|TRBJ2-3|NA
TGCAGCGTTGAATTGTGGGGTGCAGATACGCAGTATTTT
CSVELWGADTQYF
>once|TRBV7-2|TRBJ2-4|NA
TGTGCCAGCAGCTTAGATCCGACAGAAACGGACATTCAGTACTTC
CASSLDPTETDIQYF
>NA|TRBV12-3/TRBV12-4|TRBJ2-3|TRBD2
TGTGCCAGCGATCGGGGGGGGGCGGATACGCAGTATTTT
CASDRGGADTQYF
>NA|TRBV7-9|TRBJ2-7|TRBD1
TGTGCCAGCAGCTACTACGGGACAGGCTCCTACGAGCAGTACTTC
CASSYYGTGSYEQYF
>NA|TRBV5-4|TRBJ2-7|NA
TGTGCCAGCAGCTTGGACAGGGAAGTTACCTACGAGCAGTACTTC
CASSLDREVTYEQYF
>NA|TRBV2|TRBJ1-3|TRBD1
TGTGCCAGCAGGGACAGGGGGCGAGACACCATATATTTT
CASRDRGRDTIYF
>NA|TRBV19|TRBJ1-1|TRBD1
TGTGCCAGTAGTAAGGGACAGGGTATTCACACTGAAGCTTTCTTT
CASSKGQGIHTEAFF
>NA|TRBV5-1|TRBJ1-2|TRBD1
TGCGCCAGCAGCTCCCTCGGGACAGGGGGCGTTGGCTACACCTTC
CASSSLGTGGVGYTF
>NA|TRBV6-5|TRBJ1-2|NA
TGTGCCAGCAGGCACAGGGAACACTCCTATGGCTACACCTTC
CASRHREHSYGYTF
>NA|TRBV5-1|TRBJ1-2|NA
TGCGCCAGCAGCTTGGTCGGCTCCGTCTATGGCTACACCTTC
CASSLVGSVYGYTF
>NA|TRBV6-6|TRBJ2-1|TRBD1
TGTGCCAGCAGTTACGGGGGACAGGGAAAAAATGAGCAGTTCTTC
CASSYGGQGKNEQFF
>NA|TRBV7-9|TRBJ2-3|NA
TGTGCCAGCAGCTTAGGGGGTCGGGAGAGGGCAGATACGCAGTATTTT
CASSLGGRERADTQYF
>NA|TRBV4-1|TRBJ1-1|NA
TGCGCCAGCAGCGAGAGAGGCGGGACACTGAACACTGAAGCTTTCTTT
CASSERGGTLNTEAFF
>NA|TRBV11-3|TRBJ2-1|NA
TGTGCCAGCAGCTTAGGTGGAACCTACAATGAGCAGTTCTTC
CASSLGGTYNEQFF
>NA|TRBV11-3|TRBJ2-1|NA
TGTGCCAGCAGCTCCTCTCCCGGACGTGAGCAGTTCTTC
CASSSSPGREQFF
>NA|TRBV27|TRBJ1-5|NA
TGTGCCAGCAGTTTTGAGGGTCAGCCCCAGCATTTT
CASSFEGQPQHF
>NA|TRBV7-2|TRBJ1-4|TRBD1
TGTGCCAGCAGCTTAAACGACAGGGGGCCTGAAAAACTGTTTTTT
CASSLNDRGPEKLFF
>NA|TRBV11-2|TRBJ1-3|NA
TGTGCCAGCAGCTTAGCCCTCAGTGGAAACACCATATATTTT
CASSLALSGNTIYF
>NA|TRBV18|TRBJ1-4|NA
TGTGCCAGCTCACCACCGGAATATGCAACTAATGAAAAACTGTTTTTT
CASSPPEYATNEKLFF
>NA|TRBV5-6|TRBJ1-6|NA
TGTGCCAGCAGCTTGTCGGCGTCACCCCTCCACTTT
CASSLSASPLHF
>NA|TRBV27|TRBJ2-3|NA
TGTGCCAGCAGTTTAAACGGGTTCCCAGATACGCAGTATTTT
CASSLNGFPDTQYF
>once|TRBV10-3|TRBJ1-6|NA
TGTGCCATCAGTGAGTCCCGTGGCACCCTCCACTTT
CAISESRGTLHF